The 18 T cell receptor beta chains below were found in one sample sequenced in a study of response to subunit inactivated influenza vaccine. TCRdb passed the RT-PCR reads through MiXCR, listing each CDR3 protein once. Of over 800,000 distinct CDR3 sequences listed, approximately 21% are singletons. This specimen was PBMCs from blood, taken 5 to 6 days after vaccination. All receptors derive from a man aged 45-60 years who received an inactivated influenza vaccine.

The chain uses TRBV4-3 and TRBJ2-1; D is possibly TRBD2 (6 bases). The V gene lost 0 bases and the J gene lost 4 bases, with 13 bases spanning the gap. The germline CDR1 and CDR2 sequences are LGHNA and YSLEER. There are 16 residues in the CDR3. The CDR3 region has the DNA TGCGCCAGCAGCCAAGACACCGGGAGCCGATACAATGAGCAGTTCTTC. This gives the protein CASSQDTGSRYNEQFF.

This chain uses TRBV11-2 with TRBJ2-7, with D possibly TRBD2 on 5 matching bases. Trimming pared 4 bases from V and 5 bases from J, leaving 18 bases between. Per the germline V gene, CDR1 is SGHAT and CDR2 is FQNNGV. The CDR3 is 15 amino acids. The DNA of the CDR3 is TGTGCCAGCAGCTCAGTGGACGGGGATCTCGACGAGCAGTACTTC. This translates into CASSSVDGDLDEQYF.

This clonotype occurred a few times. The V call is TRBV3-1, the J call TRBJ2-7, with TRBD1 identical over 7 bases. Trimming removed 4 bases from V and 4 bases from J; junction bases left unmatched: 4. CDR3 length: 13 residues. Germline V gives CDR1 LGHDT, CDR2 YNNKEL (reference sequence). This chain's CDR3 is CASSPGRGYEQYF. As DNA, the CDR3 is TGTGCCAGCAGCCCCGGCAGGGGGTACGAGCAGTACTTC.

This chain connects TRBV6-2 or TRBV6-3 to TRBJ2-7; 10 bases line up with TRBD1. The germline V gene encodes CDR1 MNHEY and CDR2 SVGEGT. CDR3 size: 15 residues. V gave up 6 bases and J gave up 5 bases; unmatched junction bases: 10. CDR3 in amino acids: CASSPPGTGANEQYF. CDR3 sequence (DNA): TGTGCCAGCAGCCCGCCCGGGACAGGGGCTAACGAGCAGTACTTC.

This clonotype has ten or more counts. The rearrangement joins TRBV12-3 or TRBV12-4 to TRBJ2-5; a possible D gene is TRBD2 (7 bases). This CDR3 is built from 13 residues. The V and J ends lost 7 bases and 9 bases respectively, with 18 bases between them. The CDR3 here is CASTPGGPGPQYF. The CDR3 coding sequence is TGTGCCAGCACCCCGGGGGGCCCAGGCCCCCAGTACTTC.

The sample holds a few counts of this clonotype. V is TRBV2 and J is TRBJ2-7; 7 bases are a match to TRBD2. CDR1 is SNHLY, CDR2 FYNNEI, per germline. The CDR3 covers 15 residues. V was pared by 2 bases and J by 6 bases, with 10 bases of the junction left unmatched. The CDR3 loop is CASSEQRGMSVEQYF. The CDR3 coding sequence is TGTGCCAGCAGTGAACAGCGGGGAATGTCCGTCGAGCAGTACTTC. The full variable domain, with the rest looked up from reference TRBV2 and TRBJ2-7, is EPEVTQTPSHQVTQMGQEVILRCVPISNHLYFYWYRQILGQKVEFLVSFYNNEISEKSEIFDDQFSVERPDGSNFTLKIRSTKLEDSAMYFCASSEQRGMSVEQYFGPGTRLTVT.

This clonotype was observed a handful of times. The V gene is TRBV7-2, the J gene TRBJ2-1; 14 bases are shared with TRBD2. The J segment lost 8 bases and the V segment lost 1 base, leaving 4 bases of the junction unmatched. The V gene's germline CDR1 is SGHTA and CDR2 FQGNSA. This CDR3 is built from 16 residues. CDR3 in amino acids: CASSLEGTSGRYEQFF. In DNA, the CDR3 is TGTGCCAGCAGCTTAGAGGGGACTAGCGGGAGATATGAGCAGTTCTTC.

A few counts support this clonotype. The rearrangement links TRBV7-9 to TRBJ2-3; 7 nucleotides align to TRBD1. The CDR3 is made up of 14 amino acids. Trimming took 5 bases from V and 3 from J; bases not matched to a gene: 5. Germline values: CDR1 SEHNR, CDR2 FQNEAQ (reference sequence). The CDR3 DNA reads as TGTGCCAGCAGCCAAATACAGGGGACAGATACGCAGTATTTT. Translation gives CASSQIQGTDTQYF.

The chain uses TRBV24-1 and TRBJ2-4; D possibly matches TRBD1 or TRBD2 (6 bases each). CDR1 KGHDR and CDR2 SFDVKD come from the germline V gene. The V end lost 2 bases, the J end lost 7 bases, and 11 bases lay between the germline ends. This CDR3 comprises 14 residues. The CDR3 reads CATSDSWGANIQYF. The CDR3 bases are TGTGCCACCAGTGATTCGTGGGGGGCGAACATTCAGTACTTC.

The chain carries TRBV7-2 and TRBJ2-3, with 7 bases matching TRBD2. The CDR3 covers 12 residues. The trim removed 6 bases at V and 8 bases at J, leaving 5 bases unmatched. CDR1 and CDR2 (germline): SGHTA, FQGNSA. Written as DNA, the CDR3 is TGTGCCAGCAGGAGCAGCGGGACTACGCAGTATTTT. Translation gives CASRSSGTTQYF.

V usage is TRBV28 and J usage is TRBJ2-1; 16 bases agree with TRBD2. CDR1 is MDHEN and CDR2 is SYDVKM in the germline V gene. The CDR3 has 21 amino acids. J gave up 2 bases and V 4 bases, and 14 bases lay outside the gene matches. As DNA, the CDR3 is TGTGCCAGCAGTTCACCTACAGGGACTAGCGGGGGGGCCATGGCCTACAATGAGCAGTTCTTC. It codes for CASSSPTGTSGGAMAYNEQFF. Full variable domain (missing parts from reference TRBV28 and TRBJ2-1): DVKVTQSSRYLVKRTGEKVFLECVQDMDHENMFWYRQDPGLGLRLIYFSYDVKMKEKGDIPEGYSVSREKKERFSLILESASTNQTSMYLCASSSPTGTSGGAMAYNEQFFGPGTRLTVL.

The chain couples TRBV7-2 to TRBJ2-1; D is uncertain. Trimming cost V 5 bases and J 9 bases, with 17 bases left between them. The CDR3 has 14 amino acids. CDR1 is SGHTA and CDR2 is FQGNSA in the germline V gene. The CDR3 DNA reads TGTGCCAGCAGCGCGAGGACCAAGGATGGTGAGCAGTTCTTC. It is translated as CASSARTKDGEQFF.

The sample holds a few counts of this clonotype. V usage is TRBV12-3 or TRBV12-4 and J usage is TRBJ2-5; possible D gene TRBD1, 6 bases. The CDR3 runs 14 residues. The V and J ends lost 5 bases and 4 bases respectively, with 14 bases between them. CDR3 in amino acids: CASSNYRVGETQYF. The CDR3 nucleotides are TGTGCCAGCAGTAATTACAGGGTTGGAGAGACCCAGTACTTC.

With regard to this clonotype: Mismatch with germline at one junction end may stem from a read error. V is TRBV15 and J is TRBJ1-1; perhaps TRBD1 as D (6 bases). CDR3 size: 15 residues. Germline CDR1 and CDR2: LNHNV and YYDKDF (reference sequence). The CDR3 DNA sequence: TGTGCCACCAGCAGAGATACCGGGGGGGGCACTGGAGCTTTCTTT. It codes for CATSRDTGGGTGAFF. Full variable domain (remainder filled in from reference TRBV15 and TRBJ1-1): DAMVIQNPRYQVTQFGKPVTLSCSQTLNHNVMYWYQQKSSQAPKLLFHYYDKDFNNEADTPDNFQSRRPNTSFCFLDIRSPGLGDTAMYLCATSRDTGGGTGAFFGQGTRLTVV.

The rearrangement links TRBV6-1 to TRBJ2-7; 10 bases map to TRBD1. After removal of 6 bases from V and 4 bases from J, the junction contained 9 bases not matched to a gene. The V gene's germline CDR1 is MNHNS and CDR2 SASEGT. CDR3 length: 15 amino acids. For the CDR3, the DNA is TGTGCCAGCAGCCGCTATGGGACAGGGGAATACGAGCAGTACTTC. As protein: CASSRYGTGEYEQYF.

This clonotype has only a few counts. The J gene is TRBJ2-1, the V gene TRBV4-2, with TRBD2 matching over 11 bases. Germline trimming cut 2 bases from V and 4 bases from J; bases unmatched to any gene: 4. The CDR3 is 16 residues long. Germline V gives CDR1 LGHNA, CDR2 YNFKEQ. The CDR3 region is CASSQWIAGGYNEQFF. CDR3 sequence (DNA): TGTGCCAGCAGCCAATGGATAGCGGGGGGGTACAATGAGCAGTTCTTC.

This clonotype has more than one count but fewer than ten. V usage is TRBV20-1 and J usage is TRBJ2-3; 7 nucleotides agree with TRBD2. V gave up 4 bases and J gave up 4 bases; unmatched junction bases: 5. This CDR3 has 13 residues. CDR1 is DFQATT, CDR2 SNEGSKA, per germline (reference sequence). The CDR3 protein is CSAKGLGPDTQYF. The DNA of the CDR3 is TGCAGTGCTAAAGGACTAGGACCAGATACGCAGTATTTT.

The genes are TRBV3-1 and TRBJ2-4; the D gene is possibly TRBD2 (7 bases). The germline V and J ends were trimmed by 4 bases and 0 bases, with 13 bases remaining between them. CDR1 and CDR2 from the germline V gene are LGHDT and YNNKEL (reference sequence). The CDR3 consists of 16 residues. The CDR3 DNA sequence: TGTGCCAGCAGCCCGGGGGGCTATCTAGCCAAAAACATTCAGTACTTC. Protein sequence: CASSPGGYLAKNIQYF. The full variable domain, completed using reference TRBV3-1 and TRBJ2-4, is DTAVSQTPKYLVTQMGNDKSIKCEQNLGHDTMYWYKQDSKKFLKIMFSYNNKELIINETVPNRFSPKSPDKAHLNLHINSLELGDSAVYFCASSPGGYLAKNIQYFGAGTRLSVL.